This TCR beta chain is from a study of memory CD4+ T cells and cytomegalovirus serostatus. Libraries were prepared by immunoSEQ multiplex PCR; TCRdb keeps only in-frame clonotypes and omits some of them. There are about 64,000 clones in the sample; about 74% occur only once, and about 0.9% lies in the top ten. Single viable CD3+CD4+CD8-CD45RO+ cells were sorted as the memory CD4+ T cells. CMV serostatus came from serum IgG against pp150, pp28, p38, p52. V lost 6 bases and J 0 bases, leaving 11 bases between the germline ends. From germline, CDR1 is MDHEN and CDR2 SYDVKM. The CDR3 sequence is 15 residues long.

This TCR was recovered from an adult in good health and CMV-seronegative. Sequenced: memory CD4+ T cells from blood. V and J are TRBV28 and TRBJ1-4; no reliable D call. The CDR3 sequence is CASSQWSATNEKLFF. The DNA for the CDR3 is TGTGCCAGCAGCCAATGGTCTGCAACTAATGAAAAACTGTTTTTT.